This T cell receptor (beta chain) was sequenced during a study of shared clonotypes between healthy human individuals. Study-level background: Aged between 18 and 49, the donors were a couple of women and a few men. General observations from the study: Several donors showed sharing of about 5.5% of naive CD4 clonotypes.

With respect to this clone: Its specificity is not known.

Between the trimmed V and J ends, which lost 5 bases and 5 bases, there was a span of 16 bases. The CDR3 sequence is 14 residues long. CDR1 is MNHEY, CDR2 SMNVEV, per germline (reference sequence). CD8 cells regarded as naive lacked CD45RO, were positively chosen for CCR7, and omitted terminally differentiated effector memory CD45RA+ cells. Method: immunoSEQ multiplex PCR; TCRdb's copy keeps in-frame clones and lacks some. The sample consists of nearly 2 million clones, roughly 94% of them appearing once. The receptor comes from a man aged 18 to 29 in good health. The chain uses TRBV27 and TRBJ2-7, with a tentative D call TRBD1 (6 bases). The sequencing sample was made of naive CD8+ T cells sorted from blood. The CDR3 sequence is CASSPFDRFDEQYF. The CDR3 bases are TGTGCCAGCAGTCCCTTCGACAGGTTCGACGAGCAGTACTTC.